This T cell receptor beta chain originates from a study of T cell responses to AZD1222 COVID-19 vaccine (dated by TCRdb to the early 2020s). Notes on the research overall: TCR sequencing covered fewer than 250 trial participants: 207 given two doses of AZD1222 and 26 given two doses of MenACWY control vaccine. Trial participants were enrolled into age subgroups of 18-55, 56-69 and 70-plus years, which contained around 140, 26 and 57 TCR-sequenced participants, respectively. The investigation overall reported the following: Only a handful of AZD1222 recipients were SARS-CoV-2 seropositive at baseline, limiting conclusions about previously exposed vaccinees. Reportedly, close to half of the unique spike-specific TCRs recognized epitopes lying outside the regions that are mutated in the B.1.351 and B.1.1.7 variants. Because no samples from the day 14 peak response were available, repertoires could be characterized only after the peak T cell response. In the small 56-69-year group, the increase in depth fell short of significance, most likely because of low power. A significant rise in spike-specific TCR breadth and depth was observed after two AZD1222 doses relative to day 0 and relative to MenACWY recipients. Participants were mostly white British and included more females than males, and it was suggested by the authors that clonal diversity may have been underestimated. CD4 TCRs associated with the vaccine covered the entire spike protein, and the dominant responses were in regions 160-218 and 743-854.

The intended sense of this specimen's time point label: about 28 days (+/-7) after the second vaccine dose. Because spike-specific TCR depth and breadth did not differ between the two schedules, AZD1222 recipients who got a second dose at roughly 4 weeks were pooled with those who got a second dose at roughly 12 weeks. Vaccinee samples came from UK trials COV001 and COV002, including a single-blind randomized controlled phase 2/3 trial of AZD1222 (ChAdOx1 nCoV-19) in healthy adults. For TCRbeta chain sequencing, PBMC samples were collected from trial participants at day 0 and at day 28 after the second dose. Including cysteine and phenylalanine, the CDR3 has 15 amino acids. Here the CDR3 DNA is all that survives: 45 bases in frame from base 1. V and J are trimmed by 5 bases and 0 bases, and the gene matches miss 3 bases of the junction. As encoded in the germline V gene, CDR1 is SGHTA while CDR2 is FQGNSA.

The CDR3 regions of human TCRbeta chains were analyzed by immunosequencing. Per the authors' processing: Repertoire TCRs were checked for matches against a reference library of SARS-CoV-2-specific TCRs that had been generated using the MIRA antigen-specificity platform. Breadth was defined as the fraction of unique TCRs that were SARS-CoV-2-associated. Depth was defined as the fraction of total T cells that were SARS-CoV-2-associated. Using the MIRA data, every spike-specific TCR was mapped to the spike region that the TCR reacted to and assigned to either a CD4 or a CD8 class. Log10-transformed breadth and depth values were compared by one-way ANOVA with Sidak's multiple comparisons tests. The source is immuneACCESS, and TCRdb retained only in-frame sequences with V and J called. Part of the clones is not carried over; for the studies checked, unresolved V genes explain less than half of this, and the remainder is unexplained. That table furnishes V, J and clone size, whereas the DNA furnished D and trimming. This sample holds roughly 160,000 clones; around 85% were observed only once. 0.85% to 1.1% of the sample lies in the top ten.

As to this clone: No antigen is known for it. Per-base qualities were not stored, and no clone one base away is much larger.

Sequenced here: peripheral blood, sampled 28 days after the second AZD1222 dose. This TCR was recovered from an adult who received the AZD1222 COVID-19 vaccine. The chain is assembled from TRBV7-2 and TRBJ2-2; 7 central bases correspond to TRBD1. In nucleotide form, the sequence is TGTGCCAGCAGCCAAGGGACAGCGAACACCGGGGAGCTGTTTTTT. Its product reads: CASSQGTANTGELFF.